Presented here are 27 T cell receptor beta chains from one specimen sequenced in a study of blood T cell repertoires in COVID-19. Clones were read by immunoSEQ multiplex PCR, and TCRdb kept only the in-frame ones, dropping some. The sample contains about 370,000 clones, 80% to 90% of which appear only once. The specimen was PBMCs or T cells enriched from blood (not recorded which). The receptor source for this set is a man between 18 and 29 years old who had recovered from COVID-19.

V gene TRBV13 combines with J gene TRBJ1-1; a weak D match, TRBD1 (6 bases). The CDR3 runs 15 residues. Germline V gene sequence: CDR1 PRHDT, CDR2 FYEKMQ (reference sequence). V was trimmed by 0 bases and J by 4 bases, leaving 12 bases between them. The CDR3 bases are TGTGCCAGCAGCTTAGGTAGGGGAGGGGGCACTGAAGCTTTCTTT. This gives the protein CASSLGRGGGTEAFF. The entire variable domain, with the rest obtained from reference TRBV13 and TRBJ1-1, is as follows: AAGVIQSPRHLIKEKRETATLKCYPIPRHDTVYWYQQGPGQDPQFLISFYEKMQSDKGSIPDRFSAQQFSDYHSELNMSSLELGDSALYFCASSLGRGGGTEAFFGQGTRLTVV.

The chain couples TRBV5-1 to TRBJ1-3; 9 bases align to TRBD1. The CDR3 spans 15 residues. Germline V gives CDR1 SGHRS, CDR2 YFSETQ. V was pared by 4 bases and J by 1 base, with 3 bases of the junction left unmatched. The DNA for the CDR3 is TGCGCCAGCAGCGAACAGGGGGCGTCTGGAAACACCATATATTTT. It specifies CASSEQGASGNTIYF.

The V gene is TRBV11-2, the J gene TRBJ2-7; D not resolved. V lost 4 bases and J 0 bases, leaving 10 bases between the germline ends. This CDR3 is 14 amino acids long. Germline V lookup: CDR1 SGHAT, CDR2 FQNNGV. The CDR3 reads CASSSGFSSYEQYF. As DNA, the CDR3 is TGTGCCAGCAGCTCGGGTTTCAGCTCCTACGAGCAGTACTTC.

This clone was seen a single time. The rearrangement joins TRBV30 to TRBJ2-1, with TRBD2 matching 9 bases. Looked up from germline, CDR1 is GTSNPN and CDR2 is SVGIG (reference sequence). J was trimmed by 14 bases and V by 6 bases; bases with no gene match: 11. The CDR3 totals 12 residues. The CDR3, as DNA: TGTGCCTGCGTGATAATCGGGACTAGCAAGTTCTTC. It is translated as CACVIIGTSKFF.

This chain's CDR3 is CASSVTVNTEAFF. Here the CDR3 DNA reads TGCGCCAGCAGCGTCACAGTGAACACTGAAGCTTTCTTT. The rearrangement links TRBV5-1 to TRBJ1-1; D is uncertain. This CDR3 is built from 13 residues. The germline V and J ends were trimmed by 4 bases and 0 bases, with 7 bases remaining between them. Germline CDR1 SGHRS, CDR2 YFSETQ.

The chain employs TRBV14 and TRBJ2-7; 9 positions agree with TRBD1. Germline V gene sequence: CDR1 SGHDN, CDR2 FVKESK. The length of the CDR3 is 14 residues. Trimming cost V 8 bases and J 0 bases; bases outside gene matches: 5. Written as DNA, the CDR3 is TGTGCCAGCGGCGGACAGGGGAGCTCCTACGAGCAGTACTTC. This sequence encodes CASGGQGSSYEQYF.

The V call is TRBV12-5, the J call TRBJ2-3; 8 bases match TRBD1. V gave up 1 base and J gave up 2 bases; unmatched junction bases: 5. Germline V gene sequence: CDR1 LGHNT, CDR2 FRNRAP. This CDR3 region has 16 residues. This CDR3 is CASGLGTGSSTDTQYF. DNA for the CDR3: TGTGCTAGTGGTTTGGGGACAGGGAGTTCCACAGATACGCAGTATTTT.

This chain joins TRBV11-2 and TRBJ2-3; no reliable D call. The germline gives CDR1 SGHAT, CDR2 FQNNGV. V lost 1 base and J lost 6, with 8 bases in between. The CDR3 sequence is 13 residues long. Here the CDR3 reads CASSLGSGDTQYF. The CDR3 nucleotides are TGTGCCAGCAGCTTAGGGTCAGGCGATACGCAGTATTTT.

This clone was observed once. The chain carries TRBV29-1 and TRBJ1-1; a weak D match, TRBD1 (6 bases). CDR3 length: 15 residues. Germline V gene data show CDR1 as SQVTM and CDR2 as ANQGSEA. With 4 bases removed from V and 4 bases from J, the gap between germline ends came to 19 bases. CDR3 loop: CSVAGALGMVTEAFF. The CDR3 DNA reads TGCAGCGTTGCAGGGGCACTGGGGATGGTCACTGAAGCTTTCTTT.

V usage is TRBV21-1 and J usage is TRBJ1-2; TRBD1, the table's D call, lacks a check against the DNA. TRBV21-1 is labeled a pseudogene. The CDR3 sequence is 18 residues long. The CDR3 loop is CALSFRDRGRGELNGYTF. The CDR3 DNA reads TGTGCCTTATCGTTCCGGGACAGGGGTAGGGGGGAGTTGAATGGCTACACCTTC.

The chain links TRBV7-8 to TRBJ2-7; perhaps TRBD2 as D (6 bases). Per germline, CDR1 SGHVS and CDR2 FQNEAQ. This CDR3 spans 15 amino acids. The ends were cut back, 8 bases at V and 7 bases at J, with 24 bases in the middle. The CDR3 spells CASSAFGGRTGEQYF. In nucleotides, the CDR3 is TGTGCCAGCTCCGCGTTTGGGGGGAGGACTGGAGAGCAGTACTTC.

This chain connects TRBV3-1 (or the pseudogene TRBV3-2) to TRBJ1-2; perhaps TRBD1 as D (5 bases). The CDR3 totals 15 residues. Germline V gene data show CDR1 as LGHDT and CDR2 as YNNKEL (reference sequence). Trimming cost V 4 bases and J 8 bases, with 20 bases left between them. In DNA form, the CDR3 reads TGTGCCAGCAGCCCAGGTCCTGGACGGGGGAAAGGCTACACCTTC. Amino acids: CASSPGPGRGKGYTF.

The chain joins TRBV10-2 to TRBJ2-3; 10 bases are shared with TRBD1. Germline CDR1 reads WSHSY; CDR2 reads SAAADI. The CDR3 sequence is 15 residues long. The V and J ends lost 5 bases and 4 bases, in that order; junction bases with no gene match: 6. As DNA, the CDR3 is TGCGCCAGCAGTACCGGACAGGGGGTGGCAGATACGCAGTATTTT. Translated, it gives CASSTGQGVADTQYF.

This clone was counted a few times. The chain joins TRBV3-1 (or the pseudogene TRBV3-2) to TRBJ1-1; D is undetermined. Trimming left V 2 bases short and J 1 base short, with 8 bases between. The germline V gene encodes CDR1 LGHDT and CDR2 YNNKEL (reference sequence). The CDR3 totals 14 residues. CDR3 DNA sequence: TGTGCCAGCAGCCAACGGCGAGGGAACACTGAAGCTTTCTTT. Translating gives CASSQRRGNTEAFF.

The chain employs TRBV5-6 and TRBJ1-6; maybe TRBD1 (6 bases). Germline V gene lookup returns CDR1 SGHDT and CDR2 YYEEEE. The ends were cut back, 0 bases at V and 7 bases at J, with 8 bases in the middle. The CDR3 runs to 14 residues. As DNA, the CDR3 is TGTGCCAGCAGCTTGGGAACAGGGAATTCACCCCTCCACTTT. Its translation is CASSLGTGNSPLHF.

This clone was seen a few times. The CDR3 region has the DNA TGTGCCAGCAGCCCCATACAGGGGTTAAGCGATGGCTACACCTTC. It specifies CASSPIQGLSDGYTF. The rearrangement links TRBV9 to TRBJ1-2; 7 bases fit TRBD1. CDR3 length equals 15 residues. Germline assignment: CDR1 SGDLS and CDR2 YYNGEE. The ends lost 4 bases at V and 6 bases at J; junction bases unmatched: 12. Full variable domain (outside the CDR3, taken from reference TRBV9 and TRBJ1-2): DSGVTQTPKHLITATGQRVTLRCSPRSGDLSVYWYQQSLDQGLQFLIQYYNGEERAKGNILERFSAQQFPDLHSELNLSSLELGDSALYFCASSPIQGLSDGYTFGSGTRLTVV.

The CDR3 DNA follows: TGCGCCAGCAGGTCGGGAGGACTCCCTCAGCAGTACTTC. Translated: CASRSGGLPQQYF. The rearrangement uses TRBV5-1 and TRBJ2-7; the match to TRBD2 covers 7 bases. In germline, CDR1 is SGHRS, CDR2 YFSETQ. V lost 5 bases to trimming and J lost 8 bases; unmatched junction nucleotides: 10. This CDR3 contains 13 residues.

This sequence joins TRBV2 and TRBJ1-2, with D possibly being TRBD1 (6 bases). This CDR3 is built from 14 residues. Per germline, CDR1 SNHLY and CDR2 FYNNEI. The germline V and J ends were trimmed by 3 bases and 6 bases, with 14 bases remaining between them. In DNA form, the CDR3 reads TGTGCCAGCAGTGAGTCACAGGGAGTAAATGGCTACACCTTC. It yields the protein CASSESQGVNGYTF.

The V call is TRBV19, the J call TRBJ2-2; TRBD2 agrees at 14 bases. V lost 3 bases and J lost 5; bases outside the gene matches: 8. Germline CDR1 LNHDA, CDR2 SQIVND (reference sequence). This CDR3 has 18 residues. The CDR3 sequence is CASSISGLAGGQTGELFF. CDR3 nucleotide sequence: TGTGCCAGTAGTATTAGTGGACTAGCGGGGGGTCAGACCGGGGAGCTGTTTTTT.

This chain links TRBV6-5 with TRBJ1-1; D gene unclear. Germline-derived CDR1 and CDR2 are MNHEY and SVGAGI. This CDR3 has 13 amino acids. V was shortened by 8 bases and J by 1 base, with 11 bases between the two germline ends. The CDR3 sequence: CASGSQKNTEAFF. In DNA, the CDR3 is TGTGCCAGCGGATCACAGAAGAACACTGAAGCTTTCTTT.

The V call is TRBV4-1, the J call TRBJ2-7; unclear D gene. Germline V gives CDR1 MGHRA, CDR2 YSYEKL. V lost 0 bases, J lost 3 bases, and 15 bases lay in between. This CDR3 spans 16 amino acids. The CDR3 region has the DNA TGCGCCAGCAGCCAAGATTTCGAGAGGTCGTACTACGAGCAGTACTTC. This gives the protein CASSQDFERSYYEQYF.

The gene calls are TRBV7-2 and TRBJ2-1; 14 nucleotides line up with TRBD2. This CDR3 comprises 17 residues. Germline assignment: CDR1 SGHTA and CDR2 FQGNSA. The trim removed 5 bases at V and 14 bases at J, leaving 17 bases unmatched. CDR3 nucleotides: TGTGCCAGCAGCCGTCCCAGAGGGACTAGCGGGAGCCAGAGGGAGTTCTTC. Protein product: CASSRPRGTSGSQREFF.

The chain couples TRBV18 to TRBJ1-2, with 7 bases aligning to TRBD1. V dropped 2 bases and J dropped 8; count of bases not matched to a gene: 11. The CDR3 extends over 15 amino acids. Germline CDR1 reads KGHSH; CDR2 reads LQKENI. CDR3 sequence: CASSPWADRVGGYTF. The CDR3 DNA reads TGTGCCAGCTCACCATGGGCCGACAGGGTAGGAGGCTACACCTTC.

The rearrangement uses TRBV29-1 and TRBJ1-3; D gene unclear. CDR3 length: 13 amino acids. Trimming took off 3 bases at V and 2 bases at J, with 8 bases between the two ends. Germline lookup yields CDR1 SQVTM and CDR2 ANQGSEA. The chain's CDR3 is CSVEEGTGNTIYF. CDR3 in DNA: TGCAGCGTTGAGGAGGGAACTGGAAACACCATATATTTT.

This clone has a single count. The chain uses TRBV7-9 and TRBJ2-7; 7 bases match TRBD1. CDR1 is SEHNR and CDR2 is FQNEAQ in the germline V gene (reference sequence). The length of the CDR3 is 15 residues. J was trimmed by 3 bases and V by 0 bases; bases with no gene match: 5. For the CDR3, the DNA is TGTGCCAGCAGCTTAGCGTCAAGACAGGGCTACGAGCAGTACTTC. Its protein is CASSLASRQGYEQYF.

This clone came up once. V gene TRBV5-1 combines with J gene TRBJ1-1; D is unresolved. Germline loops: CDR1 SGHRS, CDR2 YFSETQ. V was trimmed by 3 bases and J by 0 bases, leaving 9 bases between them. The CDR3 covers 14 residues. The CDR3 DNA sequence: TGCGCCAGCAGCTCCGCAGGAATGAACACTGAAGCTTTCTTT. This sequence encodes CASSSAGMNTEAFF.

The chain is built from TRBV9 and TRBJ1-6; D ambiguous. The length of the CDR3 is 13 residues. Trimming shortened V by 5 bases and J by 9 bases, and 12 bases separated the two germline ends. Looked up from germline, CDR1 is SGDLS and CDR2 is YYNGEE. Written as DNA, the CDR3 is TGTGCCAGCAGGCATAAAGTCAGTTCACCCCTCCACTTT. This codes for CASRHKVSSPLHF.